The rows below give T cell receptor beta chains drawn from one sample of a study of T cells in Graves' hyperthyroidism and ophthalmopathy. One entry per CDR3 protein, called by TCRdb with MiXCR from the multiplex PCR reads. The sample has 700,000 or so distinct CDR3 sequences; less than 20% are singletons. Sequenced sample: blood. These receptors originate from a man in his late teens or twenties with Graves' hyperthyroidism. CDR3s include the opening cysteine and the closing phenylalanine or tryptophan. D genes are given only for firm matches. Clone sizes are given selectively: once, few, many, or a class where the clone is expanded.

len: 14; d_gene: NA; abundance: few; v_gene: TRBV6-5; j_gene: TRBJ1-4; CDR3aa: CASSYEYRVEKLFF; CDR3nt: TGTGCCAGCAGTTACGAGTACAGGGTCGAAAAACTGTTTTTT
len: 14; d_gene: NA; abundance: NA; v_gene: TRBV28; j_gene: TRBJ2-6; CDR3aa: CATMRGSGANVLTF; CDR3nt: TGTGCCACCATGAGGGGCTCTGGGGCCAACGTCCTGACTTTC
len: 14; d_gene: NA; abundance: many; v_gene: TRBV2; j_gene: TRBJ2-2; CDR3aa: CARGGGANTGELFF; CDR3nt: TGTGCCAGGGGGGGGGGCGCGAACACCGGGGAGCTGTTTTTT
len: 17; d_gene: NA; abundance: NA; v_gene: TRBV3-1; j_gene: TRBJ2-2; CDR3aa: CASSPLGGQTNTGELFF; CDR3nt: TGTGCCAGCAGCCCCCTGGGGGGGCAGACGAACACCGGGGAGCTGTTTTTT
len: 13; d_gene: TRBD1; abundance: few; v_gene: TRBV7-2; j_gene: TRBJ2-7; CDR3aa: CASSFQGAWEQYF; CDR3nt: TGTGCCAGCAGCTTCCAGGGGGCTTGGGAGCAGTACTTC
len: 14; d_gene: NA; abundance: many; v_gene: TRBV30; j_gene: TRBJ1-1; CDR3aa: CAWRSDFMNTEAFF; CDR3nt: TGTGCCTGGAGGTCGGACTTTATGAACACTGAAGCTTTCTTT
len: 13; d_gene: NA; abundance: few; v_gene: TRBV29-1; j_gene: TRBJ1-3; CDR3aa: CSVEMGLGNTIYF; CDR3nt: TGCAGCGTTGAAATGGGTTTGGGAAACACCATATATTTT
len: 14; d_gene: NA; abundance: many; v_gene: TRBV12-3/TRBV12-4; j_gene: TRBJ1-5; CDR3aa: CASSFGQGGQPQHF; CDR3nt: TGTGCCAGCAGTTTCGGGCAGGGAGGACAGCCCCAGCATTTT
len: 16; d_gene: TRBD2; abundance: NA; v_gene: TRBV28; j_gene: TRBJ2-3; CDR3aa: CASMTLAAVVPDTQYF; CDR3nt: TGTGCCAGCATGACTCTAGCGGCCGTGGTCCCAGATACGCAGTATTTT
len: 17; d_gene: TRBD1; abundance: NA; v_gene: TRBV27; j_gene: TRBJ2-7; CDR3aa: CASSAAPGTGKAYEQYF; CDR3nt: TGTGCCAGCAGTGCCGCCCCCGGGACAGGGAAGGCATACGAGCAGTACTTC
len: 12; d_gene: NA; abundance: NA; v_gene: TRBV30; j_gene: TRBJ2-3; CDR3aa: CAWAHRGDTQYF; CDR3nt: TGTGCCTGGGCCCACCGGGGAGATACGCAGTATTTT
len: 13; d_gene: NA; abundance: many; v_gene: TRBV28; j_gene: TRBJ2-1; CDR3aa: CASSDWGYNEQFF; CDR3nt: TGTGCCAGCAGCGACTGGGGTTACAATGAGCAGTTCTTC
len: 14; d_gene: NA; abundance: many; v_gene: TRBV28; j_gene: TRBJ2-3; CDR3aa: CASSLRLVSDTQYF; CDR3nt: TGTGCCAGCAGTTTAAGGCTAGTATCTGATACGCAGTATTTT
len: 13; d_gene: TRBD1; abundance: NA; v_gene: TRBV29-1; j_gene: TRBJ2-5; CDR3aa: CSGRDRVKETQYF; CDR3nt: TGCAGCGGCCGGGACAGGGTTAAGGAGACCCAGTACTTC
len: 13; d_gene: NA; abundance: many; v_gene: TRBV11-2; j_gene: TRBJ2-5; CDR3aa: CASSLQYQETQYF; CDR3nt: TGTGCCAGCAGCTTACAATACCAAGAGACCCAGTACTTC
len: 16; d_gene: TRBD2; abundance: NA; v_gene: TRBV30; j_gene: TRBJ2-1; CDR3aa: CAWSGGGTSGRGEQFF; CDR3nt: TGTGCCTGGAGTGGTGGCGGGACTAGCGGGAGAGGGGAGCAGTTCTTC
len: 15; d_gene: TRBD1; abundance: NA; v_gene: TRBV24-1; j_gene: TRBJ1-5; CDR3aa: CATSDSGGTGQPQHF; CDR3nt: TGTGCCACCAGTGATTCAGGGGGAACGGGTCAGCCCCAGCATTTT
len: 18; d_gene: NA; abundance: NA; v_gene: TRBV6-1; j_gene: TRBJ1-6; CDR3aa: CASGGRPPSSSYNSPLHF; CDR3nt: TGTGCCAGCGGCGGGAGGCCCCCGTCAAGCTCCTATAATTCACCCCTCCACTTT
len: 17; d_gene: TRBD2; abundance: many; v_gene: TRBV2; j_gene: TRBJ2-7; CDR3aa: CASSDMMAGAPPYEQYF; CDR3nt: TGTGCCAGCAGTGATATGATGGCGGGAGCTCCCCCCTACGAGCAGTACTTC
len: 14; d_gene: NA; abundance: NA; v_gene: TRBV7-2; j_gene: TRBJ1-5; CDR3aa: CASSSKLGNQPQHF; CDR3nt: TGTGCCAGCAGCTCCAAATTAGGCAATCAGCCCCAGCATTTT
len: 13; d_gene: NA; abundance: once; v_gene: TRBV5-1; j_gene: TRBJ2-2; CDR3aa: CASSSYNTGELFF; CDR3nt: TGCGCCAGCAGCTCCTATAACACCGGGGAGCTGTTTTTT
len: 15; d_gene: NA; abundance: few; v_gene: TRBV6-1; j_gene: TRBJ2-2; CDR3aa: CASSEPRETFGELFF; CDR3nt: TGTGCCAGCAGTGAACCTCGGGAGACGTTCGGGGAGCTGTTTTTT
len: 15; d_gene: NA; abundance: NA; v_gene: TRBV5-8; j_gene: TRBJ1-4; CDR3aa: CASSRRSDHNEKLFF; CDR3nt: TGTGCCAGCAGCCGGAGATCGGATCATAATGAAAAACTGTTTTTT
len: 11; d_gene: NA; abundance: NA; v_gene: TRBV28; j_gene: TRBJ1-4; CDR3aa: CASNQNEKLFF; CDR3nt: TGTGCCAGCAACCAAAATGAAAAACTGTTTTTT
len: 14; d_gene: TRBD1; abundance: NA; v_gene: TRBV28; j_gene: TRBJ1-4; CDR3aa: CASRGTGGLEKLFF; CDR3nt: TGTGCCAGCAGGGGGACAGGGGGACTTGAAAAACTGTTTTTT
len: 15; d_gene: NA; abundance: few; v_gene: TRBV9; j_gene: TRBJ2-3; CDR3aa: CASSVSGGTTDTQYF; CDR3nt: TGTGCCAGCAGCGTATCTGGCGGGACCACAGATACGCAGTATTTT
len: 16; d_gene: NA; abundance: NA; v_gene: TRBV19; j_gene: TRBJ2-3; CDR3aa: CASSMVQGWGPDTQYF; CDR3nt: TGTGCCAGTAGTATGGTACAGGGATGGGGCCCAGATACGCAGTATTTT
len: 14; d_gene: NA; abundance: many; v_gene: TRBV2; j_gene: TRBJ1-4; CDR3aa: CASSSLGTAEKLFF; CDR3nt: TGTGCCAGCAGCAGTTTAGGGACGGCTGAAAAACTGTTTTTT
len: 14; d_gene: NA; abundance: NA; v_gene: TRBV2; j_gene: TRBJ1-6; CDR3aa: CASSDRRGDPPLHF; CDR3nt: TGTGCCAGCAGTGATCGCAGGGGAGATCCACCCCTCCACTTT
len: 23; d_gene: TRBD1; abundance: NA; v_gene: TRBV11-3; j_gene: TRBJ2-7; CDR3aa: CASSHHLRDRKFYNVSKAYEQYF; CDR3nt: TGTGCCAGCAGCCACCACCTCCGGGACAGAAAGTTTTACAACGTGAGCAAAGCCTACGAGCAGTACTTC
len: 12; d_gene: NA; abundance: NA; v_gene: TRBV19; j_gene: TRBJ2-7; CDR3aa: CASTGTQGEQYF; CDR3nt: TGTGCCAGTACCGGGACTCAGGGCGAGCAGTACTTC
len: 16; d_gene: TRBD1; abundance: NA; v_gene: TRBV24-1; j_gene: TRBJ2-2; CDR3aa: CATSDSGQGKPGELFF; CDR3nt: TGTGCCACCAGTGATTCGGGACAGGGGAAGCCCGGGGAGCTGTTTTTT
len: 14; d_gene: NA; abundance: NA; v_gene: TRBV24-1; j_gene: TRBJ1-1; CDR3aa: CATSDPADRAVRIF; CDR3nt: TGTGCCACCAGTGACCCCGCGGATCGAGCTGTTCGGATCTTT
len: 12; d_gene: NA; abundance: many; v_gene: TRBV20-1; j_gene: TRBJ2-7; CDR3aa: CSASTGPYEQYF; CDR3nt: TGCAGTGCTTCGACAGGCCCCTACGAGCAGTACTTC
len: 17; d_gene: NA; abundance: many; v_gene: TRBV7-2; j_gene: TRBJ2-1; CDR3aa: CASSLRGERESYNEQFF; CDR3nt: TGTGCCAGCAGCCTGAGGGGGGAGCGAGAATCCTACAATGAGCAGTTCTTC
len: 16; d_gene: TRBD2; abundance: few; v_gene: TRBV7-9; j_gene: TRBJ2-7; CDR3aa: CAGSSLAGGPAAEQYF; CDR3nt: TGTGCCGGCAGCTCACTAGCGGGAGGTCCTGCTGCCGAGCAGTACTTC
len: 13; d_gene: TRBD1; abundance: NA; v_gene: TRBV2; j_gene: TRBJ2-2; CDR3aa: CASQGDHTGELFF; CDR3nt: TGTGCCAGCCAGGGGGACCACACCGGGGAGCTGTTTTTT
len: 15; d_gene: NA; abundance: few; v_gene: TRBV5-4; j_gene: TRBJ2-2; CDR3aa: CASSARGENTGELFF; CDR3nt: TGTGCCAGCAGCGCCCGAGGGGAAAACACCGGGGAGCTGTTTTTT
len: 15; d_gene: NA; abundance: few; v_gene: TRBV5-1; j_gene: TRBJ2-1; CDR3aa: CASSLKAHSYNEQFF; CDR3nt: TGCGCCAGCAGCTTGAAGGCACATTCCTACAATGAGCAGTTCTTC
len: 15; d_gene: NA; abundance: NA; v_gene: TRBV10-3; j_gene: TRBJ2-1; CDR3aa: CAIQLALDSYNEQFF; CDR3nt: TGTGCCATCCAGCTTGCCTTAGACTCCTACAATGAGCAGTTCTTC
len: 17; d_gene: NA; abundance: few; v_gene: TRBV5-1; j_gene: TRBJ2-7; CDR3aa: CAGSLGGHLAASYEQYF; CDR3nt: TGCGCCGGCAGCCTGGGGGGCCATCTAGCGGCCTCCTACGAGCAGTACTTC
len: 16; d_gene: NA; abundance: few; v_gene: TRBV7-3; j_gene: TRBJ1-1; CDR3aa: CASSFVDRSPNTEAFF; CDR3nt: TGTGCCAGCAGCTTTGTGGACAGAAGCCCAAACACTGAAGCTTTCTTT
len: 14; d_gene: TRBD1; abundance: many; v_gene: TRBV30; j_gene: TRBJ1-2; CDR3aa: CASIRDSLVYGYTF; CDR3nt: TGTGCCTCTATCCGGGACAGCTTGGTATATGGCTACACCTTC
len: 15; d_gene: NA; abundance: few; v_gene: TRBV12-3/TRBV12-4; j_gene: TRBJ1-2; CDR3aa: CASSLSPGGLYGYTF; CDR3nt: TGTGCCAGCAGTCTCTCCCCCGGGGGACTCTATGGCTACACCTTC
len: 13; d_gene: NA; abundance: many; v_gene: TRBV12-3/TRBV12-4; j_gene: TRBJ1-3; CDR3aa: CASRPTSGNTIYF; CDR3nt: TGTGCCAGCAGGCCCACCTCTGGAAACACCATATATTTT
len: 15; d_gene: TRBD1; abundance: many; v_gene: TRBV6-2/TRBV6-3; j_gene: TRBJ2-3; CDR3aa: CASSYWTGDTDTQYF; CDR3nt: TGTGCCAGCAGTTACTGGACAGGGGACACAGATACGCAGTATTTT
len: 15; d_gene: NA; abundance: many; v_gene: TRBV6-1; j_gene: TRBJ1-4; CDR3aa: CASSEGDGGNEKLFF; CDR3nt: TGTGCCAGCAGTGAAGGCGACGGAGGGAATGAAAAACTGTTTTTT
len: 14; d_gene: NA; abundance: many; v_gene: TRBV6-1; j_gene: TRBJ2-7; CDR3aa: CASSRTPSLYEQYF; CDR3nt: TGTGCCAGCAGCCGGACACCTTCCCTCTACGAGCAGTACTTC
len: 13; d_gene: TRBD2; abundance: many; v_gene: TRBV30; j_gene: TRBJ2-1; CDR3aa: CAWDPGTSDEQFF; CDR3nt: TGTGCCTGGGACCCCGGGACTAGTGATGAGCAGTTCTTC
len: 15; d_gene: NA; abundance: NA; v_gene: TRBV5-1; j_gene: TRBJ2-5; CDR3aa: CASSMEGEHQETQYF; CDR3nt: TGCGCCAGCAGCATGGAGGGAGAGCACCAAGAGACCCAGTACTTC
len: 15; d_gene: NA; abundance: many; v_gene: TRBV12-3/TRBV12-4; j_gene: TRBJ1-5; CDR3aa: CASSSDSRGNQPQHF; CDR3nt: TGTGCCAGCAGTTCCGACTCGAGGGGCAATCAGCCCCAGCATTTT
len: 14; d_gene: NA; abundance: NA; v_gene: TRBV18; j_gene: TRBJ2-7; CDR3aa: CASSPGHTSYEQYF; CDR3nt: TGTGCCAGCTCTCCCGGACATACCTCCTACGAGCAGTACTTC
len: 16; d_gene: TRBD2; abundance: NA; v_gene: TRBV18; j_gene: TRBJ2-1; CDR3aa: CASSTPSGRVANEQFF; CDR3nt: TGTGCCAGCTCAACCCCTAGCGGGAGGGTCGCCAATGAGCAGTTCTTC
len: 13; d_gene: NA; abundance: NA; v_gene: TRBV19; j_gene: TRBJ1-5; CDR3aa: CASSIVGPQPQHF; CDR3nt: TGTGCCAGTAGTATAGTGGGACCGCAGCCCCAGCATTTT
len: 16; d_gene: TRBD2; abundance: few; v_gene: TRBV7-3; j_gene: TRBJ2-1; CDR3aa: CASSLGLAGGPIEQFF; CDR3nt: TGTGCCAGCAGCTTAGGACTAGCGGGAGGGCCGATTGAGCAGTTCTTC
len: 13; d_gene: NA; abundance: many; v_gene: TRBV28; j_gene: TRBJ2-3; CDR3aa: CASSSGWGDTQYF; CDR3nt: TGTGCCAGCAGTAGCGGGTGGGGAGATACGCAGTATTTT
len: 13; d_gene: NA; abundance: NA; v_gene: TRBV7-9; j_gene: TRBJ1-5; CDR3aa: CASSSTGHQPQHF; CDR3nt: TGTGCCAGCAGCTCGACAGGTCATCAGCCCCAGCATTTT